This note documents a single TCR beta chain sequence. The antigen is unknown. Trimming removed 4 bases at V and 1 base at J, with 11 bases between. The length of the CDR3 is 15 residues. CDR1 and CDR2 from the germline V gene are SGHRS and YFSETQ. The data are from a study of T cell responses to AZD1222 COVID-19 vaccine. Whole-study findings and limits: Elevations in Spike-specific TCR breadth and depth followed administration of two AZD1222 doses. In a largely white British group with more females than males, clonal diversity was possibly underestimated. Close to half of all spike-specific TCRs reportedly target regions of the variants that are unmutated.

The method was immunoSEQ multiplex PCR; TCRdb's version includes in-frame clones alone and lacks a portion of them. This table has fewer than 55,000 clones, under 85% appearing once. Sequencing was performed on peripheral blood, taken on day 0 of MenACWY control vaccination. This receptor was identified in an adult in good health. The chain couples TRBV5-1 to TRBJ2-2; D is perhaps TRBD1 (6 bases). Here the CDR3 reads CASSPGTMNTGELFF. As DNA, the CDR3 is TGCGCCAGCAGCCCCGGGACAATGAACACCGGGGAGCTGTTTTTT.